This TCR beta chain was sequenced for a study of T cell responses to AZD1222 COVID-19 vaccine. The method was immunoSEQ multiplex PCR; TCRdb's version includes in-frame clones alone and lacks a portion of them. The sample has fewer than 130,000 clones, roughly 89% seen once. General study results and limits: Mostly white British, mostly female donors; authors suggested clonal diversity may be underestimated. Close to half of all spike-specific TCRs reportedly target regions of the variants that are unmutated.

A word on this clone: The target antigen is unknown.

This CDR3 spans 16 amino acids. The germline V gene has CDR1 LNHDA and CDR2 SQIVND (reference sequence). The V and J ends lost 3 bases and 4 bases respectively, with 18 bases between them. The source of this sequence is an adult who received the AZD1222 COVID-19 vaccine. The chain couples TRBV19 to TRBJ1-2; tentative D call: TRBD1 (5 bases). The sequencing here drew on peripheral blood, taken 28 days after the second AZD1222 dose. This CDR3 reads CASSIMSGTPIYGYTF. As DNA, the CDR3 is TGTGCCAGTAGTATCATGTCCGGGACCCCGATCTATGGCTACACCTTC.